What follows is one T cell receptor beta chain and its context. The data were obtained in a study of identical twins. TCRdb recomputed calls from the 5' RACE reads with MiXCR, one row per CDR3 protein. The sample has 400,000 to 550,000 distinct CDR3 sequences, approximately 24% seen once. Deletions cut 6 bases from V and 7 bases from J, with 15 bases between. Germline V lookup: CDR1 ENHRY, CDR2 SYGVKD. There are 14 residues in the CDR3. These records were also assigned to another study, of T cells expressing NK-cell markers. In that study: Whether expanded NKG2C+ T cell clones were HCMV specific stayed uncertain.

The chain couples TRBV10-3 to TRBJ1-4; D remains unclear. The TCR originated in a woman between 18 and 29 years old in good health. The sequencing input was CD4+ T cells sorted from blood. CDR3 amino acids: CAISELRLGEKLFF. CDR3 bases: TGTGCCATCAGCGAACTCCGATTAGGTGAAAAACTGTTTTTT.